The source of this TCR beta chain is a study of shared clonotypes between healthy human individuals. The method was immunoSEQ multiplex PCR; TCRdb's version includes in-frame clones alone and lacks a portion of them. The sample lists about 2.4 million clones; 80% to 95% were seen once. The trim removed 6 bases at V and 5 bases at J, leaving 15 bases unmatched. The CDR3 extends over 17 amino acids. Germline V gene data show CDR1 as WSHSY and CDR2 as SAAADI. The source is a man younger than 35 in good health. Some clones in this sample may be carry-over from other donors' samples. The sample consisted of naive CD4+ T cells from PBMCs. As for subset: CD45RA+ positively selected. This chain links TRBV10-2 with TRBJ1-5; 8 nucleotides line up with TRBD1. CDR3: CASRDTSGTGFYQPQHF. DNA for the CDR3: TGCGCCAGCAGAGATACATCCGGGACAGGTTTCTATCAGCCCCAGCATTTT.